What follows describes a single TCR beta chain. What it binds is not known. The data were obtained in a study of response to subunit inactivated influenza vaccine. Each CDR3 protein gets one entry after TCRdb re-called the RT-PCR reads with MiXCR. This sample has 550,000 to 600,000 distinct CDR3 sequences; 10% to 15% occur once, and the top ten carry 10% to 13%. V lost 3 bases to trimming and J lost 0 bases; unmatched junction nucleotides: 5. The V gene's germline CDR1 is DFQATT and CDR2 SNEGSKA (reference sequence). This CDR3 has 15 amino acids. Study-wide results and limits: The study's authors posited that every seasonal influenza vaccination enlists few new T cells.

The rearrangement uses TRBV20-1 and TRBJ2-4, with 7 nucleotides matching TRBD2. The TCR originated in a man aged 50 to 59 who received an inactivated influenza vaccine. Material: PBMCs from blood, obtained on the day of vaccination. The CDR3 DNA reads TGCAGTGCTAGGAGTTCTAGCGGAGCCAAAAACATTCAGTACTTC. It encodes CSARSSSGAKNIQYF.